This is a list of T cell receptor beta chains from one sample in a study of T cell repertoires in cytomegalovirus infection. TCRdb redid the calling of the reads with MiXCR, one entry per CDR3 protein. The table records fewer than 250,000 distinct CDR3 sequences, roughly 23% of them present only once. The material sequenced was CD8+ T cells from PBMCs. These receptors all come from a human donor in good health (CMV status not recorded). Some clones in this sample may be carry-over from other donors' samples. Each CDR3 is given with its conserved first and last residue. D genes are given only for firm matches. A clone size is listed for some rows: how often the clone was seen (once, few, many), or a class if it is expanded.

CDR3nt: TGCAGTGCTAGGGGGATAGACGGGACAGGCGAGACCTACGAGCAGTACTTC
CDR3aa: CSARGIDGTGETYEQYF
j_gene: TRBJ2-7
v_gene: TRBV20-1
abundance: .
len: 17
d_gene: TRBD1

CDR3nt: TGCAGTGCTAGGGACGACAGGGGGATCTTCTACGAGCAGTACTTC
CDR3aa: CSARDDRGIFYEQYF
j_gene: TRBJ2-7
v_gene: TRBV20-1
abundance: .
len: 15
d_gene: TRBD1

CDR3nt: TGTGCCATCAGCCTCGACAGGGAGGGACCCTATGGCTACACCTTC
CDR3aa: CAISLDREGPYGYTF
j_gene: TRBJ1-2
v_gene: TRBV10-3
abundance: few
len: 15
d_gene: TRBD1

CDR3nt: TGTGCCAGCAGTTCCCCCTCGGGACAGGGCGGCGAGCAGTACTTC
CDR3aa: CASSSPSGQGGEQYF
j_gene: TRBJ2-7
v_gene: TRBV28
abundance: once
len: 15
d_gene: TRBD1

CDR3nt: TGTGCCAGCAGTTTCCAGCATCCAAGGACAGTCCTTATCCCTTACGAGCAGTACTTC
CDR3aa: CASSFQHPRTVLIPYEQYF
j_gene: TRBJ2-7
v_gene: TRBV28
abundance: .
len: 19
d_gene: .

CDR3nt: TGTGCCAGCAGCCGTAGCGGGACAGGGGGGATGGCTTTCTTT
CDR3aa: CASSRSGTGGMAFF
j_gene: TRBJ1-1
v_gene: TRBV5-6
abundance: .
len: 14
d_gene: TRBD1

CDR3nt: TGCAGTGCTAGCGGCACTAGCGGCACCGGGGAGCTGTTTTTT
CDR3aa: CSASGTSGTGELFF
j_gene: TRBJ2-2
v_gene: TRBV20-1
abundance: .
len: 14
d_gene: TRBD2

CDR3nt: TGTGCCAGCAGTTATCCTCTCCAGGGAGGAGGGGTTATGAACACTGAAGCTTTCTTT
CDR3aa: CASSYPLQGGGVMNTEAFF
j_gene: TRBJ1-1
v_gene: TRBV6-2/TRBV6-3
abundance: many
len: 19
d_gene: .

CDR3nt: TGTGCCAGCAGCAACCAAGGGACAGGGGTAGTCGGCTACACCTTC
CDR3aa: CASSNQGTGVVGYTF
j_gene: TRBJ1-2
v_gene: TRBV7-9
abundance: many
len: 15
d_gene: TRBD1

CDR3nt: TGTGCCAGCAGTTTATTTCGCAGGGGCAGCGGGGGACTCACAGATACGCAGTATTTT
CDR3aa: CASSLFRRGSGGLTDTQYF
j_gene: TRBJ2-3
v_gene: TRBV28
abundance: .
len: 19
d_gene: TRBD2

CDR3nt: TGTGCCAGTAAAACGGCGGGGGGGTACAATGAGCAGTTCTTC
CDR3aa: CASKTAGGYNEQFF
j_gene: TRBJ2-1
v_gene: TRBV19
abundance: many
len: 14
d_gene: TRBD2

CDR3nt: TGTGCCAGCTATCCGGGCCCCCAGCAAGAGACCCAGTACTTC
CDR3aa: CASYPGPQQETQYF
j_gene: TRBJ2-5
v_gene: TRBV28
abundance: .
len: 14
d_gene: .

CDR3nt: TGTGCCAGCAGTTCCTCTAGTGCAGAGACCCAGTACTTC
CDR3aa: CASSSSSAETQYF
j_gene: TRBJ2-5
v_gene: TRBV27
abundance: once
len: 13
d_gene: .

CDR3nt: TGCAGTGCTAGGGTAGGGCTAGCGGCCTCCTACGAGCAGTACTTC
CDR3aa: CSARVGLAASYEQYF
j_gene: TRBJ2-7
v_gene: TRBV20-1
abundance: .
len: 15
d_gene: TRBD2

CDR3nt: TGCAGTGCTAGACTACAGGGGGCGCAAGCCATTCATCAGCCCCAGCATTTT
CDR3aa: CSARLQGAQAIHQPQHF
j_gene: TRBJ1-5
v_gene: TRBV20-1
abundance: .
len: 17
d_gene: TRBD1

CDR3nt: TGCAGCGTTGAAGACGGAGGGGGAGCGGGTACGCAGTATTTT
CDR3aa: CSVEDGGGAGTQYF
j_gene: TRBJ2-3
v_gene: TRBV29-1
abundance: .
len: 14
d_gene: .

CDR3nt: TGTGCCAACACTCCGATACTGACAGTGACTAACTATGGCTACACCTTC
CDR3aa: CANTPILTVTNYGYTF
j_gene: TRBJ1-2
v_gene: TRBV7-6
abundance: .
len: 16
d_gene: .

CDR3nt: TGTGCCAGCAGCTGGGTAGGAGCTAATGAAAAACTGTTTTTT
CDR3aa: CASSWVGANEKLFF
j_gene: TRBJ1-4
v_gene: TRBV2
abundance: once
len: 14
d_gene: .

CDR3nt: TGCGCCAGCAGTTCGGAGGGTCAGGGTACTGAAGCTTTCTTT
CDR3aa: CASSSEGQGTEAFF
j_gene: TRBJ1-1
v_gene: TRBV5-1
abundance: .
len: 14
d_gene: .

CDR3nt: TGTGCCAGCAGACCGGGTTGGACATTGGAGACCCAGTACTTC
CDR3aa: CASRPGWTLETQYF
j_gene: TRBJ2-5
v_gene: TRBV7-9
abundance: few
len: 14
d_gene: .

CDR3nt: TGTGCCAGCAGCTTGCGGGGGGGGCTTGATGAGCAGTTCTTC
CDR3aa: CASSLRGGLDEQFF
j_gene: TRBJ2-1
v_gene: TRBV7-8
abundance: medium-sized
len: 14
d_gene: TRBD2

CDR3nt: TGTGCCAGCAGTTTCGGCCTATCCTACGAGCAGTACTTC
CDR3aa: CASSFGLSYEQYF
j_gene: TRBJ2-7
v_gene: TRBV6-5
abundance: .
len: 13
d_gene: .

CDR3nt: TGTGCCAGCAGTTTGGGACAGGGAAACACCGGGGAGCTGTTTTTT
CDR3aa: CASSLGQGNTGELFF
j_gene: TRBJ2-2
v_gene: TRBV27
abundance: few
len: 15
d_gene: TRBD1

CDR3nt: TGCAGCGTTGACGTGGTCACAGATACGCAGTATTTT
CDR3aa: CSVDVVTDTQYF
j_gene: TRBJ2-3
v_gene: TRBV29-1
abundance: .
len: 12
d_gene: .

CDR3nt: TGCAGTGCTTACTATAGCGGGGGGTTCCACAATGAGCAGTTCTTC
CDR3aa: CSAYYSGGFHNEQFF
j_gene: TRBJ2-1
v_gene: TRBV20-1
abundance: many
len: 15
d_gene: TRBD2

CDR3nt: TGCAGCGTTGAAGGGACCCCGGCGGGCACTGAAGCTTTCTTT
CDR3aa: CSVEGTPAGTEAFF
j_gene: TRBJ1-1
v_gene: TRBV29-1
abundance: few
len: 14
d_gene: .